This T cell receptor beta chain emerged from a study of shared clonotypes between healthy human individuals. Study-level information: CD4 naive cells filled three plates per donor, CD4 memory three, CD8 naive two and CD8 memory one.

Study-wide results and caveats: An expected dependence of interdonor clonotype sharing on sequencing depth was noted.

This CDR3 region has 16 residues. The ends lost 2 bases at V and 11 bases at J; junction bases unmatched: 11. Germline loops: CDR1 KGHSH, CDR2 LQKENI. Notes on this clone: The antigen is unknown.

Produced via immunoSEQ multiplex PCR; TCRdb's table is partial and in-frame only. The sample has roughly 500,000 clones, 95% to 96% seen once. Sequencing was performed on naive CD4+ T cells sorted from blood. The subset denotes: CD45RA+ positively selected. This receptor was taken from a woman aged 25 to 39 in good health. This rearrangement joins TRBV18 to TRBJ1-4; 10 bases agree with TRBD1. In nucleotides, the CDR3 is TGTGCCAGCTCACCAACCGGGACAGGGGCTAGAGTCAAACTGTTTTTT. Amino acid sequence: CASSPTGTGARVKLFF.